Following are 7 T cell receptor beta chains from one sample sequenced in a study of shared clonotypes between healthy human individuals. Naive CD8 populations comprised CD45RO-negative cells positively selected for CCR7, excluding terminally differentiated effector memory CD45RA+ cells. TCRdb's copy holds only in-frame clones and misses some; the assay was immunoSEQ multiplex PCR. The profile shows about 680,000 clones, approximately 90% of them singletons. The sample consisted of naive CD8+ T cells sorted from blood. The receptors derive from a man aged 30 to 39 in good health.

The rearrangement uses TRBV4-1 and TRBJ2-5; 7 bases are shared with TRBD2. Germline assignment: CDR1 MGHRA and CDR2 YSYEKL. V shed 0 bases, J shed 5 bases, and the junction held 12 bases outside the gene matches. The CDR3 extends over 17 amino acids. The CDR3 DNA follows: TGCGCCAGCAGCCAAGATATGAGCGGGATGAATTCGGAGACCCAGTACTTC. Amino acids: CASSQDMSGMNSETQYF.

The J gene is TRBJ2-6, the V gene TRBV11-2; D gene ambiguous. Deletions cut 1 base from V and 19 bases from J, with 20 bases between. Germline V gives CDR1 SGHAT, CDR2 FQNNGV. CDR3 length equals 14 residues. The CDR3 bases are TGTGCCAGCAGCTTAGTCAGCCCCGCCAGCATTAGAACTTTC. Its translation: CASSLVSPASIRTF. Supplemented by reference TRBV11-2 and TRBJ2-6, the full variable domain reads EAGVAQSPRYKIIEKRQSVAFWCNPISGHATLYWYQQILGQGPKLLIQFQNNGVVDDSQLPKDRFSAERLKGVDSTLKIQPAKLEDSAVYLCASSLVSPASIRTFGAGSRLTVL.

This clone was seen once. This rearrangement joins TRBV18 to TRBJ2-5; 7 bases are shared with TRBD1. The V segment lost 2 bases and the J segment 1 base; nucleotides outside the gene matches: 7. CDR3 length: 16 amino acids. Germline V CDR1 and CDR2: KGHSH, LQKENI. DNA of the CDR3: TGTGCCAGCTCACCAACCTCGGGACAGACCCAAGAGACCCAGTACTTC. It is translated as CASSPTSGQTQETQYF.

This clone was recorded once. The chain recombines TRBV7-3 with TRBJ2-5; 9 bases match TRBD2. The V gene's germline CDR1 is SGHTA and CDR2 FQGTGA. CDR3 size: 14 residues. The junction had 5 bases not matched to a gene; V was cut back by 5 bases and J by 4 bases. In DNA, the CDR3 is TGTGCCAGCAGCCCCGGACTAGCGCGAGAGACCCAGTACTTC. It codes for CASSPGLARETQYF.

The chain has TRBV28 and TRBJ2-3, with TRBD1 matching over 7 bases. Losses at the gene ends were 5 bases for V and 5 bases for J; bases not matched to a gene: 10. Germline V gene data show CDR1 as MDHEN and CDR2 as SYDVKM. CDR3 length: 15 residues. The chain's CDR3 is CASSPLEGAKDTQYF. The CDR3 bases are TGTGCCAGCAGTCCCCTCGAGGGGGCGAAAGATACGCAGTATTTT.

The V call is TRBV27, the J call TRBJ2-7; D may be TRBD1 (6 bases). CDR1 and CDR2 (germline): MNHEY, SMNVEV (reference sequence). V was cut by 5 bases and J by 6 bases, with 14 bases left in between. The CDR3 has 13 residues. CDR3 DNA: TGTGCCAGCAGTCGAAAAACAGGGTCCGAGCAGTACTTC. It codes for CASSRKTGSEQYF.

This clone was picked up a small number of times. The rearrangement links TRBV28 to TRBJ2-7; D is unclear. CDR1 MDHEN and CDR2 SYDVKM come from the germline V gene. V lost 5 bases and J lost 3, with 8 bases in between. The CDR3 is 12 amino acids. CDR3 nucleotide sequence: TGTGCCAGCAGTCTAACCATCTACGAGCAGTACTTC. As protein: CASSLTIYEQYF. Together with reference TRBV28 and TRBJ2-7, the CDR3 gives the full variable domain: DVKVTQSSRYLVKRTGEKVFLECVQDMDHENMFWYRQDPGLGLRLIYFSYDVKMKEKGDIPEGYSVSREKKERFSLILESASTNQTSMYLCASSLTIYEQYFGPGTRLTVT.